A single TCR beta chain is shown here with its context. Its antigen is unknown. The sample belongs to a study of T cell responses to AZD1222 COVID-19 vaccine. Across the whole study: Pooling of second doses given at about 4 or about 12 weeks was done.

The table came from immunoSEQ multiplex PCR; TCRdb's copy has only in-frame clones and leaves some out. The sample holds roughly 100,000 clones; about 90% are singletons and the top ten take about 8.7%. CDR1 LNHDA and CDR2 SQIVND come from the germline V gene (reference sequence). V lost 7 bases to trimming and J lost 4 bases, with 11 bases between them. The CDR3 totals 13 residues. Study results and caveats: Donors skewed white British and female; clonal diversity was possibly underestimated.

The origin of this receptor is an adult in good health. The material was peripheral blood, obtained on day 0 of AZD1222 vaccination. The chain employs TRBV19 and TRBJ1-3; the D gene is possibly TRBD1 (5 bases). The CDR3: CASIGGRGNTIYF. The CDR3 nucleotides are TGTGCCAGTATTGGGGGAAGAGGAAACACCATATATTTT.